The 28 T cell receptor beta chains given below trace back to one sample, sequenced in a study of radiation and T cells in renal cell carcinoma (dated by TCRdb to 2020 to 2022). The library relied on the immunoSEQ multiplex PCR assay. Held by TCRdb, this immuneACCESS table contains in-frame sequences only and omits some clones. Under half of the omission traces to an unresolved V gene where checked; the cause of the rest is unknown. The sample records some 150,000 clones, 75% to 90% of which are singletons. Around 17% of the sample belongs to the ten largest clones. The intended sense of this specimen's time point label: blood 4 weeks post-SBRT, at nephrectomy. The treatment or condition label on this specimen signifies: 15 Gy SBRT to primary tumor, nephrectomy 4 weeks later. The specimen was blood, collected from a patient whose treatment included radiotherapy and nephrectomy. These receptors came from a woman in her forties or fifties with renal cell carcinoma.

The J gene is TRBJ2-1, the V gene TRBV12-5; TRBD2 aligns across 11 bases. Germline lookup yields CDR1 LGHNT and CDR2 FRNRAP. This CDR3 region has 16 residues. V lost 0 bases, J lost 7 bases, and 5 bases stayed unmatched. CDR3 sequence: CASGLVTSGGNNEQFF. The CDR3 nucleotides read TGTGCTAGTGGTTTGGTAACTAGCGGGGGTAATAATGAGCAGTTCTTC.

The count of this clone is one. V gene TRBV5-8 combines with J gene TRBJ2-7; D unresolved. Germline CDR1 SGHTS, CDR2 YDEGEE. V was clipped by 0 bases and J by 6 bases, with 13 bases between them. The CDR3 length is 14 residues. The CDR3 loop reads CASSLVHGTAEQYF. The CDR3, as DNA: TGTGCCAGCAGCTTGGTACACGGAACAGCCGAGCAGTACTTC.

This chain joins TRBV23-1 and TRBJ2-5; the D call may be TRBD1 or TRBD2 (5 bases each). TRBV23-1 is treated as an ORF (open reading frame) with a function not yet certain. The CDR3 totals 15 residues. The V end was cut by 6 bases, the J end by 5 bases, with 19 bases between. CDR3 residues: CASRLRATSGETQYF. DNA for the CDR3: TGCGCCAGCAGACTCAGGGCTACCTCGGGGGAGACCCAGTACTTC.

The CDR3 sequence is CASTPTDRNYGYTF. The CDR3 bases are TGTGCCAGCACCCCAACGGACAGAAACTATGGCTACACCTTC. This chain connects TRBV7-9 to TRBJ1-2; tentative D call: TRBD1 (6 bases). V was cut by 7 bases and J by 2 bases, with 14 bases left in between. The CDR3 runs to 14 residues. In germline, CDR1 is SEHNR, CDR2 FQNEAQ (reference sequence).

The chain recombines TRBV7-2 with TRBJ2-7; 7 bases match TRBD2. With V trimmed by 1 base and J by 6 bases, 9 bases remained unmatched. The CDR3 runs to 15 residues. Looked up from germline, CDR1 is SGHTA and CDR2 is FQGNSA. This CDR3 is CASSLVKASGGEQYF. The CDR3 bases are TGTGCCAGCAGCTTAGTTAAGGCTAGCGGAGGCGAGCAGTACTTC. Looking up the rest from reference TRBV7-2 and TRBJ2-7 gives the full variable domain: GAGVSQSPSNKVTEKGKDVELRCDPISGHTALYWYRQSLGQGLEFLIYFQGNSAPDKSGLPSDRFSAERTGGSVSTLTIQRTQQEDSAVYLCASSLVKASGGEQYFGPGTRLTVT.

The chain couples TRBV18 to TRBJ2-7; 9 bases align to TRBD2. The CDR3 contains 16 residues. Germline assignment: CDR1 KGHSH and CDR2 LQKENI. Unmatched junction bases numbered 10, after V lost 2 bases and J lost 5 bases. CDR3 sequence: CASSPGGGGAPDEQYF. The CDR3 nucleotides are TGTGCCAGCTCACCAGGGGGCGGGGGGGCTCCCGACGAGCAGTACTTC. The whole variable domain, filled in from reference TRBV18 and TRBJ2-7, reads NAGVMQNPRHLVRRRGQEARLRCSPMKGHSHVYWYRQLPEEGLKFMVYLQKENIIDESGMPKERFSAEFPKEGPSILRIQQVVRGDSAAYFCASSPGGGGAPDEQYFGPGTRLTVT.

This sequence joins TRBV7-2 and TRBJ2-3; D possibly corresponds to TRBD2 (7 bases). The CDR3 totals 14 residues. Per the germline V gene, CDR1 is SGHTA and CDR2 is FQGNSA. Trimming stripped 6 bases from V and 1 base from J, with 11 bases between. The CDR3 loop is CASSPGGRTDTQYF. CDR3 coding DNA: TGTGCCAGCAGTCCCGGGGGGCGCACAGATACGCAGTATTTT.

V is TRBV4-1 and J is TRBJ2-4, with D possibly TRBD2 on 6 matching bases. The V end lost 4 bases, the J end lost 1 base, and 14 bases lay between the germline ends. Germline-derived CDR1 and CDR2 are MGHRA and YSYEKL. The CDR3 contains 16 residues. CDR3 DNA: TGCGCCAGCAGCCCAGAGCGGGCCGGGGCCAAAAACATTCAGTACTTC. This codes for CASSPERAGAKNIQYF.

V gene TRBV4-3 combines with J gene TRBJ2-1, with D perhaps matching TRBD2 (6 bases). The ends were cut back, 4 bases at V and 0 bases at J, with 16 bases in the middle. The CDR3 sequence is 17 residues long. Germline-derived CDR1 and CDR2 are LGHNA and YSLEER. CDR3 coding DNA: TGCGCCAGCAGCCTTCGAAGCCAGGGAGGCTCCTACAATGAGCAGTTCTTC. Its protein is CASSLRSQGGSYNEQFF.

The CDR3 coding sequence is TGTGCCAGCAGCTCTCCCGGACAGGGACTACACCAAGAGACCCAGTACTTC. Amino acids: CASSSPGQGLHQETQYF. The chain combines TRBV7-9 with TRBJ2-5; D may be TRBD1 (8 bases). Germline CDR1 is SEHNR and CDR2 is FQNEAQ (reference sequence). V was clipped by 4 bases and J by 0 bases, with 18 bases between them. The CDR3 covers 17 residues.

V usage is TRBV7-2 and J usage is TRBJ1-1; D remains ambiguous. Germline-derived CDR1 and CDR2 are SGHTA and FQGNSA. The CDR3 is 16 amino acids. V was clipped by 1 base and J by 1 base, with 13 bases between them. CDR3 protein: CASSLDTAVANTEAFF. In nucleotides, the CDR3 is TGTGCCAGCAGCTTAGATACTGCGGTGGCGAACACTGAAGCTTTCTTT.

V gene TRBV6-6 combines with J gene TRBJ2-7; 12 nucleotides align to TRBD2. The CDR3 runs to 16 residues. Germline assignment: CDR1 MNHNY and CDR2 SVGAGI (reference sequence). Unmatched junction bases numbered 6, after V lost 4 bases and J lost 2 bases. DNA for the CDR3: TGTGCCAGCAGTTCCCAGACTAGCGGGAGAACCTACGAGCAGTACTTC. Amino acid sequence: CASSSQTSGRTYEQYF.

The count of this clone is one. The rearrangement links TRBV7-6 to TRBJ2-3; D tentatively reads TRBD1 or TRBD2 (5 bases each). From germline, CDR1 is SGHVS and CDR2 FNYEAQ. The CDR3 contains 14 residues. The V end lost 5 bases, the J end lost 5 bases, and 14 bases lay between the germline ends. The CDR3 reads CASSLLGTQDTQYF. The CDR3 DNA is TGTGCCAGCAGCCTTCTAGGGACCCAAGATACGCAGTATTTT.

The V gene is TRBV2, the J gene TRBJ2-3; 13 positions agree with TRBD2. Trimming removed 8 bases from V and 2 bases from J; junction bases left unmatched: 13. The germline V gene has CDR1 SNHLY and CDR2 FYNNEI. The CDR3 covers 18 residues. Written as DNA, the CDR3 is TGTGCCAGCGGCCCGGAGACTAGCGGGAGGAGGCCCACAGATACGCAGTATTTT. This codes for CASGPETSGRRPTDTQYF. The full variable domain, in which reference TRBV2 and TRBJ2-3 provide the parts outside the CDR3, is EPEVTQTPSHQVTQMGQEVILRCVPISNHLYFYWYRQILGQKVEFLVSFYNNEISEKSEIFDDQFSVERPDGSNFTLKIRSTKLEDSAMYFCASGPETSGRRPTDTQYFGPGTRLTVL.

V is TRBV5-1 and J is TRBJ2-7; TRBD2 is a possible D gene (6 bases). V lost 4 bases to trimming and J lost 4 bases, with 15 bases between them. This CDR3 is built from 14 residues. CDR1 is SGHRS and CDR2 is YFSETQ in the germline V gene. As DNA, the CDR3 is TGCGCCAGCAGCAAAGGACTATCGCCTTACGAGCAGTACTTC. This codes for CASSKGLSPYEQYF.

In its sample, this clone was seen a few times. The chain has TRBV4-3 and TRBJ1-1, with 11 bases identical to TRBD1. CDR1 is LGHNA and CDR2 is YSLEER in the germline V gene. After removal of 3 bases from V and 7 bases from J, the junction contained 7 bases not matched to a gene. The CDR3 runs to 15 residues. CDR3 protein: CASSQMGQGEHEAFF. DNA for the CDR3: TGCGCCAGCAGCCAGATGGGACAGGGGGAACATGAAGCTTTCTTT.

This clone was recorded once. CDR3 region: CASSLTGGSAETQYF. CDR3 nucleotides: TGTGCCAGCAGCTTAACAGGGGGCTCTGCGGAGACCCAGTACTTC. This sequence joins TRBV7-2 and TRBJ2-5; TRBD1 agrees at 9 bases. The germline gives CDR1 SGHTA, CDR2 FQGNSA. The CDR3 contains 15 residues. V shed 2 bases, J shed 5 bases, and the junction held 6 bases outside the gene matches.

This chain uses TRBV19 with TRBJ1-4; a possible D gene is TRBD1 (5 bases). The V end lost 5 bases, the J end lost 7 bases, and 23 bases lay between the germline ends. The length of the CDR3 is 17 residues. Germline CDR1 is LNHDA and CDR2 is SQIVND (reference sequence). In DNA, the CDR3 is TGTGCCAGTAGTCGTCGACGTGGTGAAGGGACGGGTGAAAAACTGTTTTTT. Its translation: CASSRRRGEGTGEKLFF.

As to this clone: The identical CDR3 is also encoded by other nucleotide sequences in the sample. The chain joins TRBV7-2 to TRBJ1-4; D is unresolved. Germline V gene lookup returns CDR1 SGHTA and CDR2 FQGNSA. The CDR3 totals 13 residues. V was clipped by 3 bases and J by 3 bases, with 5 bases between them. In DNA form, the CDR3 reads TGTGCCAGCAGCTTTGGCCCTAATGAAAAACTGTTTTTT. It yields the protein CASSFGPNEKLFF. The whole variable domain, remainder taken from reference TRBV7-2 and TRBJ1-4, is GAGVSQSPSNKVTEKGKDVELRCDPISGHTALYWYRQSLGQGLEFLIYFQGNSAPDKSGLPSDRFSAERTGGSVSTLTIQRTQQEDSAVYLCASSFGPNEKLFFGSGTQLSVL.

CDR3 in amino acids: CASSFPGGEGETQYF. The CDR3 coding sequence is TGTGCCAGCAGCTTCCCCGGGGGGGAAGGGGAGACCCAGTACTTC. The chain recombines TRBV7-2 with TRBJ2-5; TRBD2 matches at 8 bases. V shed 3 bases, J shed 5 bases, and the junction held 8 bases outside the gene matches. The CDR3 extends over 15 amino acids. Germline V gene data show CDR1 as SGHTA and CDR2 as FQGNSA.

This clone was detected once. The V gene is TRBV27, the J gene TRBJ1-2; D ambiguous. V was shortened by 4 bases and J by 7 bases, with 13 bases between the two germline ends. The CDR3 extends over 13 amino acids. Germline V gene data show CDR1 as MNHEY and CDR2 as SMNVEV (reference sequence). This CDR3 reads CASSSGRFGGYTF. The CDR3 region has the DNA TGTGCCAGCAGTTCCGGACGGTTTGGTGGCTACACCTTC.

The chain carries TRBV27 and TRBJ1-1; D is perhaps TRBD1 (5 bases). Trimming took 7 bases from V and 5 from J, leaving 14 bases between them. CDR3 length equals 13 residues. The germline CDR1 and CDR2 sequences are MNHEY and SMNVEV (reference sequence). The CDR3 loop is CASIPSGGTEAFF. CDR3 nucleotide sequence: TGTGCCAGCATCCCGAGTGGGGGAACTGAAGCTTTCTTT.

The chain is built from TRBV2 and TRBJ2-1; TRBD2 aligns across 7 bases. V lost 2 bases, J lost 4 bases, and 8 bases stayed unmatched. CDR1 and CDR2 (germline): SNHLY, FYNNEI. This CDR3 has 16 amino acids. The CDR3 DNA is TGTGCCAGCAGTGAAACGCGCGGGAGCTCGTACAATGAGCAGTTCTTC. It yields the protein CASSETRGSSYNEQFF.

J is TRBJ1-2 and V is TRBV28; D is perhaps TRBD1 (6 bases). The CDR3 extends over 16 amino acids. The V end was cut by 9 bases, the J end by 7 bases, with 27 bases between. Germline lookup yields CDR1 MDHEN and CDR2 SYDVKM. The CDR3 sequence is CASISGTPEFWLGYTF. The DNA for the CDR3 is TGTGCCAGTATTTCGGGGACACCTGAATTTTGGCTTGGCTACACCTTC.

This clone was recorded once. The chain combines TRBV7-9 with TRBJ2-7; 11 positions agree with TRBD1. CDR1 SEHNR and CDR2 FQNEAQ come from the germline V gene (reference sequence). The CDR3 is made up of 15 amino acids. V lost 2 bases, J lost 5 bases, and 5 bases stayed unmatched. The CDR3 DNA sequence: TGTGCCAGCAGCTTACTGGACAGGGGGCTCGACGAGCAGTACTTC. Translated, it gives CASSLLDRGLDEQYF.

The chain carries TRBV25-1 and TRBJ2-7, with 10 bases aligning to TRBD1. CDR3 size: 15 residues. CDR1 and CDR2 (germline): MGHDK, SYGVNS. V lost 7 bases to trimming and J lost 3 bases; unmatched junction nucleotides: 9. The CDR3 loop is CASTSTDRGLYEQYF. Written as DNA, the CDR3 is TGTGCCAGCACCTCGACCGACAGGGGGCTCTACGAGCAGTACTTC.

This sequence joins TRBV6-5 and TRBJ1-5; D is uncertain. The length of the CDR3 is 10 residues. The V gene lost 7 bases and the J gene lost 7 bases, with 5 bases spanning the gap. Germline lookup yields CDR1 MNHEY and CDR2 SVGAGI. In DNA, the CDR3 is TGTGCCAGCACTCGACAGCCCCAGCATTTT. Amino acid sequence: CASTRQPQHF.

The chain joins TRBV7-2 to TRBJ2-1; TRBD2 might be the D (5 bases). Deletions cut 5 bases from V and 8 bases from J, with 16 bases between. This CDR3 spans 14 amino acids. Per the germline V gene, CDR1 is SGHTA and CDR2 is FQGNSA. CDR3 DNA: TGTGCCAGCAGCCCCGTACGGCTAGCCGATGAGCAGTTCTTC. This sequence encodes CASSPVRLADEQFF.